Listed here are 4 T cell receptor beta chains from one sample, sequenced in a study of T-cell reconstitution after alpha-beta-depleted transplantation in children. The library targeted TCRbeta and was prepared with unique molecular identifiers. Via MiXCR, TCRdb re-called the PCR reads, giving one row per CDR3 protein. The data show some 460,000 distinct CDR3 sequences, with about a sixth seen just once and 29% held by the top ten. The input for sequencing was PBMCs, mostly from graft donor cells, taken 360 days after TCRalphabeta/CD19-depleted stem cell transplant. These receptors all come from a boy under three years old who had a stem cell transplant for Wiskott-Aldrich syndrome, so the T cells may come from the graft donor.

The J gene is TRBJ2-7, the V gene TRBV2, with 7 bases aligning to TRBD1. This CDR3 region has 13 residues. Trimming cost V 7 bases and J 3 bases; bases outside gene matches: 6. Germline assignment: CDR1 SNHLY and CDR2 FYNNEI. The CDR3 bases are TGTGCCAGCACTACCGGGACAGACTACGAGCAGTACTTC. Protein product: CASTTGTDYEQYF.

A few counts support this clonotype. The chain recombines TRBV4-1 with TRBJ1-5; 7 bases line up with TRBD1. This CDR3 has 15 residues. The V and J ends lost 1 base and 5 bases, in that order; junction bases with no gene match: 5. The germline CDR1 and CDR2 sequences are MGHRA and YSYEKL. CDR3 residues: CASSQGGQSHQPQHF. The DNA of the CDR3 is TGCGCCAGCAGCCAAGGGGGACAGTCGCATCAGCCCCAGCATTTT.

J is TRBJ2-5 and V is TRBV5-8; D might be TRBD1 (6 bases). Trimming took 4 bases from V and 5 from J, leaving 21 bases between them. In germline, CDR1 is SGHTS, CDR2 YDEGEE. The CDR3 loop spans 16 amino acids. CDR3 in amino acids: CASSHPGVQGGETQYF. In DNA, the CDR3 is TGTGCCAGCAGCCACCCCGGGGTACAGGGTGGGGAGACCCAGTACTTC.

This sequence joins TRBV12-3 or TRBV12-4 and TRBJ2-7; a weak D match, TRBD1 (5 bases). The CDR3 is 14 amino acids. V was clipped by 2 bases and J by 4 bases, with 12 bases between them. CDR3 sequence (DNA): TGTGCCAGCAGTTTAAGGGTTAGGGGATACGAGCAGTACTTC. It is translated as CASSLRVRGYEQYF.